This entry describes one T cell receptor beta chain. Sequenced by immunoSEQ multiplex PCR; TCRdb stores in-frame clones only, minus some. There are some 30,000 clones in the sample; roughly nine tenths occur only once, and 1.5% to 2% lies in the top ten. The data were obtained in a study of preoperative IRX-2 immunotherapy in early breast cancer. As to treatment: preoperative locoregional IRX-2 cytokine immunotherapy. The sequence was collected from a human donor with breast cancer. The sequenced sample was tumor tissue, obtained after IRX-2 immunotherapy.

The CDR3 here is CASSPDRVTSAAFF. CDR3 DNA: TGCGCCAGCAGCCCCGACAGGGTTACCTCCGCAGCTTTCTTT. This chain joins TRBV5-1 and TRBJ1-1; TRBD1 matches at 7 bases. In germline, CDR1 is SGHRS, CDR2 YFSETQ. V shed 4 bases, J shed 10 bases, and the junction held 13 bases outside the gene matches. The CDR3 is made up of 14 amino acids.